Below are 6 T cell receptor beta chains sequenced from a single sample in a study of blood T cell repertoires in COVID-19. Repertoires were generated with immunoSEQ multiplex PCR, while TCRdb's copy carries only in-frame clones and drops some. The table has 150,000 to 200,000 clones, 86% seen once; the top ten hold less than 3.5%. The material sequenced was peripheral blood. These receptor sequences come from a young woman with active or convalescent COVID-19.

This clone was counted once. The chain is built from TRBV7-9 and TRBJ2-2; D is possibly TRBD2 (5 bases). V lost 3 bases and J 5 bases, leaving 13 bases between the germline ends. The germline V gene encodes CDR1 SEHNR and CDR2 FQNEAQ (reference sequence). The CDR3 totals 15 residues. The CDR3 DNA sequence: TGTGCCAGCAGCTTTATCGGGCCGGGGACCGGGGAGCTGTTTTTT. Its protein is CASSFIGPGTGELFF.

For the CDR3, the DNA is TGTGCCAGCAGGGGGGGAGCATCATCCTACAATGAGCAGTTCTTC. It specifies CASRGGASSYNEQFF. The chain recombines TRBV7-9 with TRBJ2-1; D is perhaps TRBD2 (6 bases). This CDR3 comprises 15 residues. V lost 6 bases and J lost 1, with 13 bases in between. Germline CDR1 and CDR2: SEHNR and FQNEAQ (reference sequence).

This clone was detected only once. The chain links TRBV5-1 to TRBJ2-5; D remains unclear. The CDR3 consists of 13 residues. V was clipped by 5 bases and J by 0 bases, with 8 bases between them. Germline loops: CDR1 SGHRS, CDR2 YFSETQ. CDR3 amino acids: CASRPRNQETQYF. The CDR3, as DNA: TGCGCCAGCAGACCCAGGAACCAAGAGACCCAGTACTTC.

This clone appeared once. The V gene is TRBV18, the J gene TRBJ1-5; TRBD1 aligns across 8 bases. Germline loops: CDR1 KGHSH, CDR2 LQKENI. The CDR3 is 17 amino acids. J lost 3 bases, V lost 3 bases, and 10 bases had no gene match. The CDR3 region is CASSPHRDRPDNQPQHF. The CDR3 bases are TGTGCCAGCTCACCCCACCGGGACAGGCCGGACAATCAGCCCCAGCATTTT.

The chain is built from TRBV9 and TRBJ2-7; 7 positions match TRBD2. CDR1 SGDLS and CDR2 YYNGEE come from the germline V gene. The CDR3 sequence is 15 residues long. V gave up 0 bases and J gave up 2 bases; unmatched junction bases: 5. The CDR3 coding sequence is TGTGCCAGCAGCGTAGCGGCTAGCGGTCCCTACGAGCAGTACTTC. Translating it yields CASSVAASGPYEQYF.

J is TRBJ2-1 and V is TRBV28, with 12 bases fitting TRBD2. Germline trimming cut 5 bases from V and 5 bases from J; bases unmatched to any gene: 7. The CDR3 length is 16 residues. In germline, CDR1 is MDHEN, CDR2 SYDVKM. The CDR3 here is CASSILTSGSDNEQFF. For the CDR3, the DNA is TGTGCCAGCAGTATCCTGACTAGCGGGAGCGACAATGAGCAGTTCTTC.